This TCR beta chain is drawn from a study of memory CD8 T cells in hepatitis C reinfection (dated by TCRdb to about 2017). Study-wide context: Two consecutive HCV infections were spontaneously resolved by three donors, whereas a primary infection was cleared by two donors who then became chronically infected after reinfection. HCV reinfection was defined as a positive HCV RNA test following two negative tests taken at least 60 days apart. In the reinfection study, participants with a resolved prior HCV infection were followed up every 3 months. Between the late 2000s and the early 2010s, several reinfection cases that had stored pre-reinfection samples were identified. Late or post reinfection samples were obtained 12 to 24 weeks after detection of reinfection. In four to six donors, the study followed the TCR beta repertoire of virus-specific CD8 T cells over time through an HCV reinfection episode.

From the cysteine up to the phenylalanine, the CDR3 has a length of 16 residues. Only the CDR3 portion is preserved as DNA: 48 bases, with reading frame beginning at the first base. From the germline V gene, CDR1 is MGHRA and CDR2 is YSYEKL. Trimming at the junction amounts to 4 bases on V and 2 bases on J, and the germline ends lie 16 bases apart. Study-level results and caveats: Because only five or six donors were included, definitive conclusions about public clonotypes linked to secondary clearance were beyond the reach of the study.

This clone came up a few times. The antigen this receptor binds is unknown. No per-base quality is available; no much larger clone lies one base away. What this sample's time point label stands for: late/post reinfection, 12 to 24 weeks after detection. Sorted cells were sequenced directly ex vivo, with no in vitro expansion before TCR sequencing. Donors were people who inject drugs enrolled in the Montreal Acute Hepatitis C Cohort Study (HEPCO) in Canada. Total naive CD8 T cells, sorted as viable CD3+ CD8+ CD45RO-, came from a couple of donors at all three reinfection time points as controls. Before sorting, cryopreserved peripheral blood mononuclear cells were thawed, and CD8 T cells were purified from the thawed cells. Negative selection with the MACS CD8+ T cell Isolation Kit was used to enrich CD8 T cells. Cell sorting was done on a BD FACSAria II sorter with FACSDiva software, and data were analyzed with FlowJo.

The library was prepared using the immunoSEQ multiplex PCR assay. Genomic DNA was pulled from the sorted cells, and the automated high-throughput method of Adaptive Biotechnologies was used to sequence the TCR beta V, D and J regions. CDR3 regions were amplified with a two-step, bias-controlled multiplex PCR. Amplified TCR beta libraries were sequenced on an Illumina instrument. Processing in the source paper ran as follows. Demultiplexed reads were processed to lower amplification and sequencing bias, and the IMGT database was used to assign CDR3 sequences to gene families. Repertoire data were analyzed with ImmunoSEQ software version 2.0. Clonotype lists were filtered to remove out-of-frame sequences and sequences containing stop codons in the CDR3. Clonotypes with a frequency below 0.01% were excluded because such clonotypes corresponded to less than one cell. Richness was calculated by dividing observed richness by input cell number, and evenness was calculated by dividing Shannon entropy by log observed richness. Repertoire diversity and similarity between time points were quantified using Simpson diversity and Morisita-Horn overlap indices. Clonotypes were sorted into dominant (>1%), sub-dominant (0.5-0.99%), low abundance (0.1-0.49%) or lowest abundance (<0.1%) groups. A germline index was calculated as total CDR3 length minus total nucleotide additions, divided by total CDR3 length. Entries here come from immuneACCESS through TCRdb and include only in-frame sequences with V and J called. Some clones fail to appear in such tables; in the studies checked, an unresolved V gene covers under half of the shortfall, and the cause of the remainder is unknown. V, J and clone size reflect that table, while D and trimming were determined from the DNA. The sample data list just over 45,000 clones, and roughly nine tenths of these were observed just once. The ten largest account for more than 0.65% of the sample.

This sequence uses TRBV4-1 and TRBJ2-3; 6 matching bases give a weak D call of TRBD2. The sequence was obtained from a man younger than 35 with hepatitis C virus infection. The sequenced sample consisted of naive CD8+ T cells sorted from blood. What the cell subset or site label conveys for this sample: total naive CD8+CD45RO- T cells. The nucleotide sequence reads TGCGCCAGCAGCCCTCTAGCAGGGACTTCCACAGATACGCAGTATTTT. Its product reads: CASSPLAGTSTDTQYF.